These T cell receptor beta chains were read from a single sample in a study of OX40 agonist ivuxolimab in advanced cancers. This table comes from immunoSEQ multiplex PCR, and its TCRdb copy is limited to in-frame clones, with some not included. The data contain about 77,000 clones, roughly 91% of them singletons. Here the sequenced sample was CD4+ or CD8+ T cells sorted from blood, taken in a trial of the OX40 agonist ivuxolimab. The receptors stem from an adult with an advanced solid tumor such as melanoma, head and neck, liver or kidney cancer. CDR3s include the opening cysteine and the closing phenylalanine or tryptophan. The D gene is left open where the match is weak. Not every row has a clone size; where given, it reads once, few, many or a size class.

CDR3 protein: CASSLGTSGQPQHF; CDR3 DNA: TGCGCCAGCAGCTTGGGGACATCCGGGCAGCCCCAGCATTTT; V gene: TRBV5-1; D gene: NA; J gene: TRBJ1-5; clone size: NA
CDR3 protein: CASSLEGPFSNSPLHF; CDR3 DNA: TGCGCCAGCAGCTTGGAGGGACCCTTCTCGAATTCACCCCTCCACTTT; V gene: TRBV5-1; D gene: NA; J gene: TRBJ1-6; clone size: few
CDR3 protein: CASRKRPSSYEQYF; CDR3 DNA: TGTGCCAGCCGGAAAAGGCCAAGCTCCTACGAGCAGTACTTC; V gene: TRBV2; D gene: NA; J gene: TRBJ2-7; clone size: once
CDR3 protein: CASSPLAQKETQYF; CDR3 DNA: TGCGCCAGCAGCCCCCTGGCCCAGAAAGAGACCCAGTACTTC; V gene: TRBV5-1; D gene: NA; J gene: TRBJ2-5; clone size: NA
CDR3 protein: CASSLVELKRQFF; CDR3 DNA: TGTGCCAGCAGTCTCGTAGAGCTGAAAAGGCAGTTCTTC; V gene: TRBV28; D gene: NA; J gene: TRBJ2-1; clone size: once
CDR3 protein: CASSPGERAIDTQYF; CDR3 DNA: TGTGCCAGCTCACCAGGGGAGCGGGCGATAGATACGCAGTATTTT; V gene: TRBV18; D gene: NA; J gene: TRBJ2-3; clone size: once
CDR3 protein: CASSLEGGVFPYTF; CDR3 DNA: TGCGCCAGCAGCTTGGAGGGGGGCGTCTTCCCCTACACCTTC; V gene: TRBV5-1; D gene: NA; J gene: TRBJ1-2; clone size: once
CDR3 protein: CASSPNGGTTDTQYF; CDR3 DNA: TGTGCCAGCAGCCCAAACGGCGGGACCACAGATACGCAGTATTTT; V gene: TRBV11-2; D gene: NA; J gene: TRBJ2-3; clone size: NA
CDR3 protein: CASSGGGLPYNEQFF; CDR3 DNA: TGCGCCAGCAGCGGAGGGGGTCTCCCCTACAATGAGCAGTTCTTC; V gene: TRBV5-1; D gene: NA; J gene: TRBJ2-1; clone size: NA
CDR3 protein: CASSPWTGEAGNTIYF; CDR3 DNA: TGTGCCAGCAGCCCCTGGACAGGGGAGGCTGGAAACACCATATATTTT; V gene: TRBV9; D gene: TRBD1; J gene: TRBJ1-3; clone size: NA
CDR3 protein: CASSLRGQPQHF; CDR3 DNA: TGTGCCAGCAGTTTACGCGGGCAGCCCCAGCATTTT; V gene: TRBV27; D gene: NA; J gene: TRBJ1-5; clone size: few
CDR3 protein: CASRHRTGQETQYF; CDR3 DNA: TGTGCCAGCAGACACAGGACGGGCCAAGAGACCCAGTACTTC; V gene: TRBV2; D gene: NA; J gene: TRBJ2-5; clone size: NA
CDR3 protein: CASSPGGHSNQPQHF; CDR3 DNA: TGTGCCAGCAGCCCAGGGGGGCATAGCAATCAGCCCCAGCATTTT; V gene: TRBV6-1; D gene: TRBD1; J gene: TRBJ1-5; clone size: NA
CDR3 protein: CASSPQGVYGYTF; CDR3 DNA: TGTGCCAGCTCACCCCAGGGGGTCTATGGCTACACCTTC; V gene: TRBV18; D gene: TRBD1; J gene: TRBJ1-2; clone size: NA
CDR3 protein: CASSAGQGDPAFF; CDR3 DNA: TGTGCCAGCAGCGCGGGACAGGGGGATCCGGCTTTCTTT; V gene: TRBV5-6; D gene: TRBD1; J gene: TRBJ1-1; clone size: NA
CDR3 protein: CASSVDREIYTF; CDR3 DNA: TGTGCCAGCAGCGTCGACCGGGAAATCTACACCTTC; V gene: TRBV5-4; D gene: NA; J gene: TRBJ1-2; clone size: once
CDR3 protein: CASSGGLAETYEQYF; CDR3 DNA: TGTGCCAGCAGTGGGGGACTAGCGGAAACCTACGAGCAGTACTTC; V gene: TRBV6-5; D gene: TRBD2; J gene: TRBJ2-7; clone size: NA
CDR3 protein: CASSANTDTQYF; CDR3 DNA: TGTGCCAGCAGCGCAAACACAGATACGCAGTATTTT; V gene: TRBV7-8; D gene: NA; J gene: TRBJ2-3; clone size: NA
CDR3 protein: CASSLYRRSTEAFF; CDR3 DNA: TGTGCCAGCAGTTTATACCGGAGGTCCACTGAAGCTTTCTTT; V gene: TRBV27; D gene: NA; J gene: TRBJ1-1; clone size: NA
CDR3 protein: CASSLRGGTRELFF; CDR3 DNA: TGTGCCAGCAGCTTGAGGGGAGGGACTCGGGAACTGTTTTTT; V gene: TRBV5-5; D gene: NA; J gene: TRBJ1-4; clone size: NA
CDR3 protein: CAWSGWDREGSPLHF; CDR3 DNA: TGTGCCTGGAGTGGCTGGGACAGGGAAGGATCACCCCTCCACTTT; V gene: TRBV30; D gene: TRBD1; J gene: TRBJ1-6; clone size: NA
CDR3 protein: CASSPGQPYGYTF; CDR3 DNA: TGTGCCAGTAGCCCGGGACAGCCCTATGGCTACACCTTC; V gene: TRBV19; D gene: TRBD1; J gene: TRBJ1-2; clone size: few
CDR3 protein: CASSSTGLDVNTEAFF; CDR3 DNA: TGTGCCAGCAGCTCCACAGGTCTCGATGTGAACACTGAAGCTTTCTTT; V gene: TRBV7-2; D gene: NA; J gene: TRBJ1-1; clone size: NA
CDR3 protein: CASSPRLGQSQPQHF; CDR3 DNA: TGTGCCAGCAGTCCTCGGTTGGGCCAGAGTCAGCCCCAGCATTTT; V gene: TRBV28; D gene: NA; J gene: TRBJ1-5; clone size: NA
CDR3 protein: CASSEPRGTYNEQFF; CDR3 DNA: TGTGCCAGCAGTGAACCCAGGGGCACATACAATGAGCAGTTCTTC; V gene: TRBV2; D gene: NA; J gene: TRBJ2-1; clone size: once
CDR3 protein: CASSLAGGTGTQYF; CDR3 DNA: TGTGCCAGCAGCTTGGCTGGGGGGACAGGTACGCAGTATTTT; V gene: TRBV5-4; D gene: TRBD1; J gene: TRBJ2-3; clone size: NA
CDR3 protein: CASSVAGGATGELFF; CDR3 DNA: TGTGCCAGCAGCGTAGCTGGCGGGGCCACCGGGGAGCTGTTTTTT; V gene: TRBV9; D gene: NA; J gene: TRBJ2-2; clone size: NA
CDR3 protein: CASSFRTGVGEAFF; CDR3 DNA: TGCGCCAGCAGCTTCCGGACAGGGGTGGGTGAAGCTTTCTTT; V gene: TRBV5-1; D gene: TRBD1; J gene: TRBJ1-1; clone size: NA
CDR3 protein: CAWLSRANYGYTF; CDR3 DNA: TGTGCCTGGCTCTCACGGGCTAACTATGGCTACACCTTC; V gene: TRBV30; D gene: NA; J gene: TRBJ1-2; clone size: NA
CDR3 protein: CAWSVQRSYQETQYF; CDR3 DNA: TGTGCCTGGAGCGTACAGCGTTCCTACCAAGAGACCCAGTACTTC; V gene: TRBV30; D gene: NA; J gene: TRBJ2-5; clone size: NA
CDR3 protein: CAGSPGVARSTDTQYF; CDR3 DNA: TGCGCCGGCAGCCCCGGAGTAGCGCGTAGCACAGATACGCAGTATTTT; V gene: TRBV4-1; D gene: NA; J gene: TRBJ2-3; clone size: NA
CDR3 protein: CASSSGPNQPQHF; CDR3 DNA: TGTGCTAGCAGCTCCGGACCCAATCAGCCCCAGCATTTT; V gene: TRBV7-7; D gene: NA; J gene: TRBJ1-5; clone size: few
CDR3 protein: CASSESTGAGYGYTF; CDR3 DNA: TGCGCCAGCAGCGAGAGCACAGGGGCCGGCTATGGCTACACCTTC; V gene: TRBV5-1; D gene: TRBD1; J gene: TRBJ1-2; clone size: NA
CDR3 protein: CASRDLARAEAFF; CDR3 DNA: TGTGCCAGCAGGGACCTTGCGCGGGCTGAAGCTTTCTTT; V gene: TRBV6-4; D gene: NA; J gene: TRBJ1-1; clone size: NA
CDR3 protein: CASSTSITNYGYTF; CDR3 DNA: TGCGCCAGCAGCACCAGTATTACTAACTATGGCTACACCTTC; V gene: TRBV5-1; D gene: NA; J gene: TRBJ1-2; clone size: NA
CDR3 protein: CASIRGESGNTIYF; CDR3 DNA: TGTGCCAGCATCAGGGGGGAGTCTGGAAACACCATATATTTT; V gene: TRBV6-1; D gene: TRBD1; J gene: TRBJ1-3; clone size: NA
CDR3 protein: CASSPTWAGGIEQYF; CDR3 DNA: TGTGCCAGCAGCCCCACGTGGGCGGGGGGGATTGAGCAGTACTTC; V gene: TRBV14; D gene: TRBD2; J gene: TRBJ2-7; clone size: NA
CDR3 protein: CAWSVRLLGTEAFF; CDR3 DNA: TGTGCCTGGAGTGTAAGGCTTTTGGGCACTGAAGCTTTCTTT; V gene: TRBV30; D gene: NA; J gene: TRBJ1-1; clone size: once
CDR3 protein: CASSPDWGEQYF; CDR3 DNA: TGTGCCAGCAGCCCAGATTGGGGCGAGCAGTACTTC; V gene: TRBV7-2; D gene: NA; J gene: TRBJ2-7; clone size: NA
CDR3 protein: CASSSLPGGTDQPQHF; CDR3 DNA: TGTGCCAGCAGTTCCCTTCCGGGGGGTACCGATCAGCCCCAGCATTTT; V gene: TRBV28; D gene: NA; J gene: TRBJ1-5; clone size: once
CDR3 protein: CAISESQGLNTGELFF; CDR3 DNA: TGTGCCATCAGTGAGTCCCAAGGGTTGAACACCGGGGAGCTGTTTTTT; V gene: TRBV10-3; D gene: NA; J gene: TRBJ2-2; clone size: NA
CDR3 protein: CASRPGQEDNTEAFF; CDR3 DNA: TGTGCCAGCCGGCCGGGACAGGAAGATAACACTGAAGCTTTCTTT; V gene: TRBV6-5; D gene: TRBD1; J gene: TRBJ1-1; clone size: NA
CDR3 protein: CASSHGPSGTQYF; CDR3 DNA: TGCGCCAGCAGCCATGGACCCTCGGGTACGCAGTATTTT; V gene: TRBV4-1; D gene: NA; J gene: TRBJ2-3; clone size: once
CDR3 protein: CASSLGGVATNEKLFF; CDR3 DNA: TGTGCCAGCAGCTTAGGAGGGGTTGCAACTAATGAAAAACTGTTTTTT; V gene: TRBV7-9; D gene: NA; J gene: TRBJ1-4; clone size: NA
CDR3 protein: CAISESMTASQETQYF; CDR3 DNA: TGTGCCATCAGTGAGTCAATGACGGCCTCTCAAGAGACCCAGTACTTC; V gene: TRBV10-3; D gene: NA; J gene: TRBJ2-5; clone size: NA
CDR3 protein: CASSLPRQGKGYEQYF; CDR3 DNA: TGTGCCAGCAGCTTGCCCCGACAGGGAAAAGGCTACGAGCAGTACTTC; V gene: TRBV5-6; D gene: TRBD1; J gene: TRBJ2-7; clone size: NA
CDR3 protein: CASSLTGTWGGTQYF; CDR3 DNA: TGTGCTAGCAGCTTGACCGGGACCTGGGGAGGGACCCAGTACTTC; V gene: TRBV7-7; D gene: NA; J gene: TRBJ2-5; clone size: once
CDR3 protein: CASSDPLYTTYEQYF; CDR3 DNA: TGTGCCAGCAGTGATCCTCTTTACACAACCTACGAGCAGTACTTC; V gene: TRBV6-1; D gene: NA; J gene: TRBJ2-7; clone size: NA
CDR3 protein: CASSSEGGNTIYF; CDR3 DNA: TGCGCCAGCAGCTCAGAGGGGGGAAACACCATATATTTT; V gene: TRBV5-1; D gene: NA; J gene: TRBJ1-3; clone size: NA